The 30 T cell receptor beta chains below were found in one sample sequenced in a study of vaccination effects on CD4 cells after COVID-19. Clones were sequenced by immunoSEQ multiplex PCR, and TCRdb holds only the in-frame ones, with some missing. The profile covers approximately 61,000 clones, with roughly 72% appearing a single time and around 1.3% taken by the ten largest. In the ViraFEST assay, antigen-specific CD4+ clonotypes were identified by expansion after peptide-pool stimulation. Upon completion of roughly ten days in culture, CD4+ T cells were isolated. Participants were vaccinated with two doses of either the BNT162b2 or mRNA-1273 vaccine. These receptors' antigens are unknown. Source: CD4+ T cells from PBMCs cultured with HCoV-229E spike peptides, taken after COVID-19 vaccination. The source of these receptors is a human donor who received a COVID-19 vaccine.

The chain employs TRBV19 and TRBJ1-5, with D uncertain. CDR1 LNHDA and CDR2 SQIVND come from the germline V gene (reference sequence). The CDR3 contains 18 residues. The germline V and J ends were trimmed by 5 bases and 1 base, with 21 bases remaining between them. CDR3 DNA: TGTGCCAGTAGTGATCGGGTGGTGGACGCCAGAAGCAATCAGCCCCAGCATTTT. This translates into CASSDRVVDARSNQPQHF.

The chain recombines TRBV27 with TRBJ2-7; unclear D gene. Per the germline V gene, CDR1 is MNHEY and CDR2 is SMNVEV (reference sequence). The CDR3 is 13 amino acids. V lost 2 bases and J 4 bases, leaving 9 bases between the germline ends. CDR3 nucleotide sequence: TGTGCCAGCAGTTTACAGGTGGGTTACGAGCAGTACGTC. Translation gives CASSLQVGYEQYV.

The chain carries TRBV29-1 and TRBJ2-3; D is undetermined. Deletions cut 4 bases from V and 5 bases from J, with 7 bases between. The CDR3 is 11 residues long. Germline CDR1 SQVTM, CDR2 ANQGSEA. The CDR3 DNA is TGCAGCGTTGCTCCGGGAGATACGCAGTATTTT. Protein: CSVAPGDTQYF.

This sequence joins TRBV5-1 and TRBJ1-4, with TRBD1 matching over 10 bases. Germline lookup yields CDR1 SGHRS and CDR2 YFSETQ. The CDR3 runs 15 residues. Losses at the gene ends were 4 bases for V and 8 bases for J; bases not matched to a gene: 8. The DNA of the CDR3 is TGCGCCAGCAGCGGGACAGGGGCGAGAGGAGAAAAACTGTTTTTT. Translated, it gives CASSGTGARGEKLFF.

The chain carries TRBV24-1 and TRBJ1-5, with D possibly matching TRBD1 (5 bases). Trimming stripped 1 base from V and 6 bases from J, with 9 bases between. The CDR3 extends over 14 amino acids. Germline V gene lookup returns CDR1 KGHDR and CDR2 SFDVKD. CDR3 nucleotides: TGTGCCACCAGTGATTTCAAGGGGACTCAGCCCCAGCATTTT. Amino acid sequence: CATSDFKGTQPQHF.

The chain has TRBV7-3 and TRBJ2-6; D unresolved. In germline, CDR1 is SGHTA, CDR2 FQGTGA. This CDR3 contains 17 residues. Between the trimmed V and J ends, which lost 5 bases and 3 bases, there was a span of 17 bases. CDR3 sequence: CASSPIGRQFGANVLTF. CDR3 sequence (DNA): TGTGCCAGCAGCCCCATAGGAAGGCAGTTTGGGGCCAACGTCCTGACTTTC. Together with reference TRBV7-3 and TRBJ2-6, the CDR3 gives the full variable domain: GAGVSQTPSNKVTEKGKYVELRCDPISGHTALYWYRQSLGQGPEFLIYFQGTGAADDSGLPNDRFFAVRPEGSVSTLKIQRTERGDSAVYLCASSPIGRQFGANVLTFGAGSRLTVL.

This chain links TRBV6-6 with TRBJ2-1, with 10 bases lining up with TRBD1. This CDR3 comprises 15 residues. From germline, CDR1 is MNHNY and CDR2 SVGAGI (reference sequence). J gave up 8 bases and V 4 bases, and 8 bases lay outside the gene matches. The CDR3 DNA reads TGTGCCAGCAGTTCGGGACAGGGGAAGGGGGATGAGCAGTTCTTC. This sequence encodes CASSSGQGKGDEQFF.

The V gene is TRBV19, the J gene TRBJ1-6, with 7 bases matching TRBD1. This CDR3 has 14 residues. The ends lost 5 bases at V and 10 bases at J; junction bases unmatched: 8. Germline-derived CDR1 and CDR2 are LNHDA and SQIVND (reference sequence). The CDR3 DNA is TGTGCCAGTAGTGAACAGGGGTCTTGGTCACCCCTCCACTTT. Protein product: CASSEQGSWSPLHF. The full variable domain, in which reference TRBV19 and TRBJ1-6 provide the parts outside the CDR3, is DGGITQSPKYLFRKEGQNVTLSCEQNLNHDAMYWYRQDPGQGLRLIYYSQIVNDFQKGDIAEGYSVSREKKESFPLTVTSAQKNPTAFYLCASSEQGSWSPLHFGNGTRLTVT.

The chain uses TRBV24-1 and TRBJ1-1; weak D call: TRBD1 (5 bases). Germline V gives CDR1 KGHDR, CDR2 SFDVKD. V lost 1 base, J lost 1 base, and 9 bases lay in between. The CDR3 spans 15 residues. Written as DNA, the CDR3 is TGTGCCACCAGTGATTTAGGGACCGCGAACACTGAAGCTTTCTTT. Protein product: CATSDLGTANTEAFF.

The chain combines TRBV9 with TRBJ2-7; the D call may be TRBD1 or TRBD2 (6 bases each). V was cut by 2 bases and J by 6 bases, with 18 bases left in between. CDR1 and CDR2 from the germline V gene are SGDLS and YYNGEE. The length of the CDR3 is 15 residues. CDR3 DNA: TGTGCCAGCAGCGTTGAAGGGGGGCGGAGTAGCGAGCAGTACTTC. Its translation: CASSVEGGRSSEQYF.

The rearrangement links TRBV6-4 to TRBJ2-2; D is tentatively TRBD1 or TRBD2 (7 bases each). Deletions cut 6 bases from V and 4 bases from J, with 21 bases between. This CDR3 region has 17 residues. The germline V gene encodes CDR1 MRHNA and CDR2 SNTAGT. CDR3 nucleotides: TGTGCCAGCAGCAGACATCACACAGGGGAGGGCACCGGGGAGCTGTTTTTT. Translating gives CASSRHHTGEGTGELFF.

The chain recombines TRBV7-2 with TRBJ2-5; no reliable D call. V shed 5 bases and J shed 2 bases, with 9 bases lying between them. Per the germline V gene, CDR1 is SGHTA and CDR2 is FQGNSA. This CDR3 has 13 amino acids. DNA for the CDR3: TGTGCCAGCAGCACCCGGAATCAAGAGACCCAGTACTTC. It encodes CASSTRNQETQYF.

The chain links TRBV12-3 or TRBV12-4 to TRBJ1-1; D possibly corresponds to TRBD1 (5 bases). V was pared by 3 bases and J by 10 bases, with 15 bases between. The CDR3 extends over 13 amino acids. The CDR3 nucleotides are TGTGCCAGCAGTTTTCAGGGTTTGGGAGTAGCTTTCTTT. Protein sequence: CASSFQGLGVAFF.

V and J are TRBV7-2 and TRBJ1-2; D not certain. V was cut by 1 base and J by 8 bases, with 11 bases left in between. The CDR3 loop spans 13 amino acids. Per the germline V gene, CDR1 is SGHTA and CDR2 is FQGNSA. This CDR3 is CASSLETHQGYTF. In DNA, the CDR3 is TGTGCCAGCAGCTTAGAAACACACCAGGGCTACACCTTC.

Here the CDR3 reads CASSFWEKVGTDTQYF. CDR3 sequence (DNA): TGTGCCAGCAGCTTCTGGGAGAAGGTTGGAACAGATACGCAGTATTTT. The rearrangement links TRBV5-8 to TRBJ2-3; D is perhaps TRBD2 (5 bases). Germline CDR1 and CDR2: SGHTS and YDEGEE. This CDR3 has 16 amino acids. Trimming took off 2 bases at V and 3 bases at J, with 16 bases between the two ends. Using reference TRBV5-8 and TRBJ2-3 for the parts outside the CDR3, the full variable domain is EAGVTQSPTHLIKTRGQQATLRCSPISGHTSVYWYQQALGLGLQFLLWYDEGEERNRGNFPPRFSGRQFPNYSSELNVNALELEDSALYLCASSFWEKVGTDTQYFGPGTRLTVL.

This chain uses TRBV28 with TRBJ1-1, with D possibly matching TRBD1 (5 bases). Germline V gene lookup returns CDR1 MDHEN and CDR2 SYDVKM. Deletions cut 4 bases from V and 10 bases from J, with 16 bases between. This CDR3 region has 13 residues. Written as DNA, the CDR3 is TGTGCCAGCAGTTCCCCCGGCTGGGGGGTAGCTTTCTTT. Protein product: CASSSPGWGVAFF.

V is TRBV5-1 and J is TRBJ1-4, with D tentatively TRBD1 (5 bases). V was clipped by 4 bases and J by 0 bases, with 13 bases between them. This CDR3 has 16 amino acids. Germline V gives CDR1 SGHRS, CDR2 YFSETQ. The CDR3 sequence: CASSATRVATNEKLFF. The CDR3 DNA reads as TGCGCCAGCAGCGCGACCAGGGTGGCAACTAATGAAAAACTGTTTTTT.

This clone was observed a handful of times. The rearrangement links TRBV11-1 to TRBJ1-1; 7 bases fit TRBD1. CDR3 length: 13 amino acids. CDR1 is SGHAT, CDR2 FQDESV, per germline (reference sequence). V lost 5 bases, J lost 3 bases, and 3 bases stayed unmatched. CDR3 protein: CASSQQGYTEAFF. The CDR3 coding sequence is TGTGCCAGCAGCCAACAGGGGTACACTGAAGCTTTCTTT.

The CDR3 nucleotides are TGTGCCAGCAGTTTGACAGGGGGGAACACTGAAGCTTTCTTT. It specifies CASSLTGGNTEAFF. V usage is TRBV27 and J usage is TRBJ1-1; 9 bases agree with TRBD1. J was trimmed by 1 base and V by 3 bases; bases with no gene match: 0. The CDR3 length is 14 residues. Germline V gene lookup returns CDR1 MNHEY and CDR2 SMNVEV (reference sequence).

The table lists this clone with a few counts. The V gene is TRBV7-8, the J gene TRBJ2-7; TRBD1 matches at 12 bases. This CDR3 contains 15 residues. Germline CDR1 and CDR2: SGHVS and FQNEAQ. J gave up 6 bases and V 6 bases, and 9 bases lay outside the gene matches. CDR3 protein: CASSHQGTGGGEQYV. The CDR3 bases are TGTGCCAGCAGTCATCAGGGGACAGGGGGCGGCGAGCAGTACGTC.

Here the CDR3 reads CASSLPRDRVYSYNEQFF. CDR3 DNA sequence: TGTGCCAGCAGCTTGCCGCGGGACAGGGTCTACTCCTACAATGAGCAGTTCTTC. The chain links TRBV5-6 to TRBJ2-1, with 9 bases that match TRBD1. The germline CDR1 and CDR2 sequences are SGHDT and YYEEEE. The CDR3 runs 18 residues. Trimming took 1 base from V and 0 from J; bases not matched to a gene: 8. Variable domain in full (rest from reference TRBV5-6 and TRBJ2-1): DAGVTQSPTHLIKTRGQQVTLRCSPKSGHDTVSWYQQALGQGPQFIFQYYEEEERQRGNFPDRFSGHQFPNYSSELNVNALLLGDSALYLCASSLPRDRVYSYNEQFFGPGTRLTVL.

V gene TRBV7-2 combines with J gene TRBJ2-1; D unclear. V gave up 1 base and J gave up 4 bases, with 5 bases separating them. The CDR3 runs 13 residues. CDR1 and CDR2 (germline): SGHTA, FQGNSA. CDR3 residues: CASSLVGYNEQFF. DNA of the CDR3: TGTGCCAGCAGCTTAGTAGGGTACAATGAGCAGTTCTTC.

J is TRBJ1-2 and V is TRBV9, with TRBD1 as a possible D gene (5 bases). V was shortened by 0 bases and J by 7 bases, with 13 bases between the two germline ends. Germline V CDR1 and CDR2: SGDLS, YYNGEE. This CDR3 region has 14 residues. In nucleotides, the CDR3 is TGTGCCAGCAGCGTAGTACAGGACGACGGTGGCTACACCTTC. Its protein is CASSVVQDDGGYTF.

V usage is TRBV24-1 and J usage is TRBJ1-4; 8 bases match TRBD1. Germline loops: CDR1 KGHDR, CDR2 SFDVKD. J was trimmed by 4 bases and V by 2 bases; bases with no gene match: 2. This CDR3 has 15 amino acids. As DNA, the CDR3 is TGTGCCACCAGTGATTCGGACAGGGATAATGAAAAACTGTTTTTT. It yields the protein CATSDSDRDNEKLFF.

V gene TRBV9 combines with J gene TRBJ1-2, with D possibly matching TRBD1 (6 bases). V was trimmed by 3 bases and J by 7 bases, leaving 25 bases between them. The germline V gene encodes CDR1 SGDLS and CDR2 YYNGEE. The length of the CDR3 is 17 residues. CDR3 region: CASSGGAGRISAFGYTF. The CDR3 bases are TGTGCCAGCAGCGGGGGGGCGGGCAGAATTAGCGCATTTGGCTACACCTTC.

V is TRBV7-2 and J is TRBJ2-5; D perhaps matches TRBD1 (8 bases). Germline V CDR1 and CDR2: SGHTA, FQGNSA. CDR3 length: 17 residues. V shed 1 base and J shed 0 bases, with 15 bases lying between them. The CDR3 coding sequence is TGTGCCAGCAGCTTAGAGGGAACAGGGGGGGACCAAGAGACCCAGTACTTC. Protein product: CASSLEGTGGDQETQYF.

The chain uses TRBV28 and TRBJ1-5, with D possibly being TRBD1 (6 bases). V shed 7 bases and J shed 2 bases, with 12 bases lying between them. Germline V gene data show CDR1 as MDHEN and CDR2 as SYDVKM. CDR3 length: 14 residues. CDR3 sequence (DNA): TGTGCCAGCACCACAGGGTGGGGCAATCAGCCCCAGCATTTT. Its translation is CASTTGWGNQPQHF.

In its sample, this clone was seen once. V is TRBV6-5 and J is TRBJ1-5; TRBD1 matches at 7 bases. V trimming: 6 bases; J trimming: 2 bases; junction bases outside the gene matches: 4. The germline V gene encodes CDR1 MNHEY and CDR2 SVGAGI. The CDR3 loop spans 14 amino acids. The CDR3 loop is CASSSTGGNQPQHF. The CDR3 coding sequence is TGTGCCAGCAGCTCTACAGGGGGCAATCAGCCCCAGCATTTT.

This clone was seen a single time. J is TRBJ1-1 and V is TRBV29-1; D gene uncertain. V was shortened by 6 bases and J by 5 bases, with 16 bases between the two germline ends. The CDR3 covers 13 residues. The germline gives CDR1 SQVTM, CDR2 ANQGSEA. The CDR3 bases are TGCAGCGTGGCGTGGCCGCTGGGTACTGAAGCTTTCTTT. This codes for CSVAWPLGTEAFF.

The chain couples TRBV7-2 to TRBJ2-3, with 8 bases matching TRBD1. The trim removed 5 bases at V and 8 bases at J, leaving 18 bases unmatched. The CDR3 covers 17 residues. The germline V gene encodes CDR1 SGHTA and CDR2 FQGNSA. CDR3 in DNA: TGTGCCAGCAGCCCCCCTGGGACAGGTCTGACAAGGGGTACGCAGTATTTT. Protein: CASSPPGTGLTRGTQYF. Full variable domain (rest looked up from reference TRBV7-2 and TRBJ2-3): GAGVSQSPSNKVTEKGKDVELRCDPISGHTALYWYRQSLGQGLEFLIYFQGNSAPDKSGLPSDRFSAERTGGSVSTLTIQRTQQEDSAVYLCASSPPGTGLTRGTQYFGPGTRLTVL.